These 19 T cell receptor beta chains were sequenced from one sample in a study of cytomegalovirus exposure and HLA in healthy donors (dated by TCRdb to about 2017). The method was the immunoSEQ multiplex PCR assay. For the multiplex PCR, a mixture combining 60 forward primers for TCR Vbeta segments and 13 reverse primers for TCR Jbeta segments was used. Drawn from immuneACCESS, this table holds only the in-frame rearrangements with V and J called that TCRdb kept. Clones are partly lost; checked studies trace under half to an unresolved V gene and leave the rest unexplained. The sample table records about 180,000 clones; around 80% of these occur just once. Of the sample, 1.9% falls within the top ten clones. Sequenced: PBMCs. The receptors were sampled from a woman aged 25 to 45 in good health and CMV-seronegative.

This clone was seen only a few times. The V call is TRBV5-1, the J call TRBJ2-1; possibly TRBD1 for D (7 bases). The CDR3 extends over 15 amino acids. Trimming removed 0 bases at V and 9 bases at J, with 16 bases between. Germline V gene sequence: CDR1 SGHRS, CDR2 YFSETQ. CDR3 nucleotide sequence: TGCGCCAGCAGCTTGGGGCAGGGGGGAATGAGTGAGCAGTTCTTC. This codes for CASSLGQGGMSEQFF.

The chain joins TRBV2 to TRBJ1-2; 8 bases match TRBD1. Germline loops: CDR1 SNHLY, CDR2 FYNNEI. V lost 6 bases to trimming and J lost 4 bases; unmatched junction nucleotides: 10. CDR3 length: 15 amino acids. The CDR3 loop is CASSGDRSAVYGYTF. The DNA of the CDR3 is TGTGCCAGCAGCGGGGACAGGAGTGCCGTCTATGGCTACACCTTC.

This chain uses TRBV4-3 with TRBJ1-2; D gene uncertain. This CDR3 has 14 amino acids. CDR1 and CDR2 from the germline V gene are LGHNA and YSLEER. The V end was cut by 0 bases, the J end by 5 bases, with 10 bases between. The CDR3 region has the DNA TGCGCCAGCAGCCAAGATCGAACAGCTTATGGCTACACCTTC. It specifies CASSQDRTAYGYTF.

The chain links TRBV7-3 to TRBJ1-2, with 8 bases matching TRBD1. The CDR3 length is 14 residues. Germline V gene sequence: CDR1 SGHTA, CDR2 FQGTGA. Unmatched junction bases numbered 8, after V lost 5 bases and J lost 6 bases. The CDR3: CASSLDRGTHGYTF. Written as DNA, the CDR3 is TGTGCCAGCAGCCTTGACAGGGGAACCCATGGCTACACCTTC. Full variable domain (missing parts from reference TRBV7-3 and TRBJ1-2): GAGVSQTPSNKVTEKGKYVELRCDPISGHTALYWYRQSLGQGPEFLIYFQGTGAADDSGLPNDRFFAVRPEGSVSTLKIQRTERGDSAVYLCASSLDRGTHGYTFGSGTRLTVV.

The CDR3 loop reads CASSIRTGSNQPQHF. The CDR3 DNA sequence: TGTGCCAGCAGCATTCGGACAGGGAGCAATCAGCCCCAGCATTTT. The chain joins TRBV5-5 to TRBJ1-5, with 8 bases that match TRBD1. Unmatched junction bases numbered 4, after V lost 4 bases and J lost 1 base. The V gene's germline CDR1 is SGHKS and CDR2 YYEKEE (reference sequence). There are 15 residues in the CDR3. Drawing the rest from reference TRBV5-5 and TRBJ1-5, the complete variable domain is DAGVTQSPTHLIKTRGQQVTLRCSPISGHKSVSWYQQVLGQGPQFIFQYYEKEERGRGNFPDRFSARQFPNYSSELNVNALLLGDSALYLCASSIRTGSNQPQHFGDGTRLSIL.

The V and J genes are TRBV6-1 and TRBJ1-6; 7 bases match TRBD1. The CDR3 contains 15 residues. Germline-derived CDR1 and CDR2 are MNHNS and SASEGT. V lost 2 bases to trimming and J lost 7 bases; unmatched junction nucleotides: 5. The CDR3 spells CASSELAGGNSPLHF. The CDR3 DNA follows: TGTGCCAGCAGTGAACTTGCAGGGGGGAATTCACCCCTCCACTTT.

CDR3 sequence reads: CASSGTRQGDEKLFF. CDR3 in DNA: TGTGCCAGCAGTGGAACCAGACAGGGGGACGAAAAACTGTTTTTT. The genes are TRBV27 and TRBJ1-4, with 9 bases aligning to TRBD1. The trim removed 5 bases at V and 8 bases at J, leaving 9 bases unmatched. The CDR3 has 15 residues. Germline lookup yields CDR1 MNHEY and CDR2 SMNVEV (reference sequence). The full variable domain, its missing parts supplied by reference TRBV27 and TRBJ1-4, is EAQVTQNPRYLITVTGKKLTVTCSQNMNHEYMSWYRQDPGLGLRQIYYSMNVEVTDKGDVPEGYKVSRKEKRNFPLILESPSPNQTSLYFCASSGTRQGDEKLFFGSGTQLSVL.

This CDR3 is CASSGGGATDTQYF. The CDR3 coding sequence is TGTGCCAGCAGTGGCGGGGGGGCCACAGATACGCAGTATTTT. The rearrangement joins TRBV6-4 to TRBJ2-3; 9 bases line up with TRBD2. Germline CDR1 and CDR2: MRHNA and SNTAGT. V gave up 4 bases and J gave up 2 bases; unmatched junction bases: 1. The CDR3 extends over 14 amino acids.

This clone turned up a few times. A much more abundant neighbour one base away suggests this may be a read error. V usage is TRBV5-4 and J usage is TRBJ1-1; possibly TRBD1 for D (5 bases). The CDR3 runs to 13 residues. Germline V gene lookup returns CDR1 SGHNT and CDR2 YYREEE (reference sequence). The V end lost 1 base, the J end lost 1 base, and 5 bases lay between the germline ends. CDR3 DNA: TGTGCCAGCAGCTTGACAGGGAACACTGAAGCTTTCTTT. Protein: CASSLTGNTEAFF. Filled out from reference TRBV5-4 and TRBJ1-1, the complete variable domain reads ETGVTQSPTHLIKTRGQQVTLRCSSQSGHNTVSWYQQALGQGPQFIFQYYREEENGRGNFPPRFSGLQFPNYSSELNVNALELDDSALYLCASSLTGNTEAFFGQGTRLTVV.

This chain joins TRBV10-3 and TRBJ2-7; 7 positions match TRBD1. Per germline, CDR1 ENHRY and CDR2 SYGVKD. There are 14 residues in the CDR3. Trimming took 5 bases from V and 2 from J; bases not matched to a gene: 6. The chain's CDR3 is CAISSGGETYEQYF. The CDR3, as DNA: TGTGCCATCAGTTCAGGGGGAGAAACCTACGAGCAGTACTTC.

The chain uses TRBV4-1 and TRBJ2-3, with D hard to call. CDR1 MGHRA and CDR2 YSYEKL come from the germline V gene. V lost 6 bases, J lost 0 bases, and 4 bases lay in between. The CDR3 length is 12 residues. For the CDR3, the DNA is TGCGCCAGCAGTACTAGCACAGATACGCAGTATTTT. This gives the protein CASSTSTDTQYF.

V is TRBV30 and J is TRBJ2-1; 8 positions match TRBD2. Germline V gives CDR1 GTSNPN, CDR2 SVGIG (reference sequence). V lost 3 bases to trimming and J lost 2 bases; unmatched junction nucleotides: 0. The CDR3 loop spans 13 amino acids. The CDR3 here is CAWSGGAYNEQFF. The CDR3 coding sequence is TGTGCCTGGAGCGGGGGGGCCTACAATGAGCAGTTCTTC.

The chain employs TRBV10-2 and TRBJ2-2; 10 bases fit TRBD1. Germline values: CDR1 WSHSY, CDR2 SAAADI. V lost 8 bases and J lost 6; bases outside the gene matches: 12. CDR3 length: 16 residues. The CDR3 DNA reads as TGCGCCAGCGGGCCGAACCGGGACAGGGGACCCGGGGAGCTGTTTTTT. It codes for CASGPNRDRGPGELFF.

The rearrangement links TRBV5-8 to TRBJ1-4; the match to TRBD1 covers 8 bases. The length of the CDR3 is 16 residues. CDR1 is SGHTS and CDR2 is YDEGEE in the germline V gene. The ends lost 0 bases at V and 3 bases at J; junction bases unmatched: 4. CDR3 bases: TGTGCCAGCAGCTTGGGGGACAGGCTGTCTAATGAAAAACTGTTTTTT. It yields the protein CASSLGDRLSNEKLFF.

The chain is built from TRBV29-1 and TRBJ2-7; 11 bases map to TRBD1. This CDR3 has 12 amino acids. Germline V gene lookup returns CDR1 SQVTM and CDR2 ANQGSEA. V trimming: 6 bases; J trimming: 5 bases; junction bases outside the gene matches: 3. The DNA of the CDR3 is TGCAGCGTACGGACAGGGGGCGACGAGCAGTACTTC. The encoded protein is CSVRTGGDEQYF.

This clone was counted once. The chain carries TRBV7-9 and TRBJ2-7, with unresolved D. The CDR3 has 17 residues. Trimming left V 1 base short and J 2 bases short, with 18 bases between. Germline values: CDR1 SEHNR, CDR2 FQNEAQ (reference sequence). The CDR3 sequence is CASSLVVRLRGTYEQYF. CDR3 in DNA: TGTGCCAGCAGCTTAGTTGTGCGCTTAAGAGGAACCTACGAGCAGTACTTC.

The rearrangement uses TRBV5-6 and TRBJ2-1, with 14 bases lining up with TRBD2. Germline V lookup: CDR1 SGHDT, CDR2 YYEEEE. The CDR3 consists of 16 residues. The V and J ends lost 2 bases and 7 bases, in that order; junction bases with no gene match: 5. The CDR3 reads CASSFWTSGGPNEQFF. In DNA form, the CDR3 reads TGTGCCAGCAGCTTCTGGACTAGCGGGGGGCCGAATGAGCAGTTCTTC.

This chain connects TRBV5-6 to TRBJ1-6, with 9 bases lining up with TRBD1. The CDR3 length is 19 residues. Per the germline V gene, CDR1 is SGHDT and CDR2 is YYEEEE. V dropped 0 bases and J dropped 3; count of bases not matched to a gene: 10. The CDR3 sequence: CASSLDPSGQGDYNSPLHF. The CDR3 DNA is TGTGCCAGCAGCTTGGATCCCTCGGGACAGGGAGACTATAATTCACCCCTCCACTTT.

This clone was observed a few times. The chain joins TRBV4-1 to TRBJ2-7; D not certain. Germline V gene lookup returns CDR1 MGHRA and CDR2 YSYEKL. Trimming left V 1 base short and J 0 bases short, with 7 bases between. The CDR3 extends over 14 amino acids. The CDR3, as DNA: TGCGCCAGCAGCCAAGGACATTTCTCCTACGAGCAGTACTTC. This sequence encodes CASSQGHFSYEQYF.